This record looks at one T cell receptor (beta chain) sequence and its context. The sample is drawn from a study of blood T cell repertoires in COVID-19. Germline V lookup: CDR1 SGHAT, CDR2 FQDESV (reference sequence). The CDR3 is 13 amino acids. V was shortened by 1 base and J by 7 bases, with 9 bases between the two germline ends. Authors' methods: Amplification from reference gene primers served as the basis for estimated nucleated cell counts. The table came from immunoSEQ multiplex PCR; TCRdb's copy has only in-frame clones and leaves some out. The V and J calls and clone size were taken over from that table, and D and trimming were inferred from the DNA. The sample holds about 120,000 clones, roughly 79% seen once.

The chain is built from TRBV11-1 and TRBJ2-3; D gene uncertain. This TCR was recovered from a human donor in a cohort sampled during active COVID-19. Sequenced input: peripheral blood. CDR3 in DNA: TGTGCCAGCAGCTTAGGACGACACAATACGCAGTATTTT. Protein sequence: CASSLGRHNTQYF.